Listed here are 6 T cell receptor beta chains from one sample, sequenced in a study of cytomegalovirus exposure and HLA in healthy donors (dated by TCRdb to about 2017). The receptor library was made with the immunoSEQ multiplex PCR assay. For the multiplex PCR, a mixture combining 60 forward primers for TCR Vbeta segments and 13 reverse primers for TCR Jbeta segments was used. The immuneACCESS repertoire file appears here via TCRdb, limited to in-frame rearrangements. These files lack a portion of the clones; in checked studies, under half of the deficit traces to unresolved V genes, and the cause of the others is not known. The sample table lists about 130,000 clones, roughly 75% of them with a count of one. Clones ranked in the top ten supply less than 5% of the sample. The sequenced sample consisted of PBMCs. The receptors shown here come from a man aged 30-40 years in good health.

CDR3 nucleotide sequence: TGTGCCAGCAGTTTAGGTACGGAGCACTATAACACCGGGGAGCTGTTTTTT. Translating it yields CASSLGTEHYNTGELFF. The rearrangement links TRBV28 to TRBJ2-2; D remains ambiguous. CDR3 length: 17 residues. V was trimmed by 2 bases and J by 2 bases, leaving 15 bases between them. Germline CDR1 is MDHEN and CDR2 is SYDVKM.

The chain links TRBV2 to TRBJ2-5; 9 bases are a match to TRBD2. The V and J ends lost 7 bases and 4 bases, in that order; junction bases with no gene match: 13. Looked up from germline, CDR1 is SNHLY and CDR2 is FYNNEI. CDR3 length: 16 amino acids. The CDR3, as DNA: TGTGCCAGCATGACCGGCTGGAGCGGGAGGTTAGAGACCCAGTACTTC. It specifies CASMTGWSGRLETQYF.

V and J are TRBV29-1 and TRBJ1-5, with TRBD1 matching 10 bases. CDR3 size: 15 residues. Germline loops: CDR1 SQVTM, CDR2 ANQGSEA. V lost 3 bases, J lost 9 bases, and 11 bases stayed unmatched. The CDR3: CSVDAGQGRSGPQHF. The CDR3, as DNA: TGCAGCGTTGATGCGGGACAGGGGAGAAGTGGGCCCCAGCATTTT.

J is TRBJ2-2 and V is TRBV6-5; a possible D gene is TRBD1 (5 bases). Between the trimmed V and J ends, which lost 8 bases and 7 bases, there was a span of 14 bases. CDR3 size: 13 residues. Germline CDR1 is MNHEY and CDR2 is SVGAGI. The CDR3 DNA follows: TGTGCCAGCCCTAGGGAAAGGGGCGGGGAGCTGTTTTTT. This codes for CASPRERGGELFF.

This chain joins TRBV7-9 and TRBJ2-1, with 7 positions matching TRBD2. In germline, CDR1 is SEHNR, CDR2 FQNEAQ (reference sequence). This CDR3 contains 14 residues. The ends lost 5 bases at V and 7 bases at J; junction bases unmatched: 8. The CDR3 DNA reads TGTGCCAGCAGCCCTGGGAGGGTTAGTAATGAGCAGTTCTTC. Translating it yields CASSPGRVSNEQFF.

This clone has just a few counts. The rearrangement links TRBV29-1 to TRBJ2-7; D perhaps matches TRBD1 (6 bases). This CDR3 has 17 residues. V lost 3 bases to trimming and J lost 5 bases, with 26 bases between them. Germline loops: CDR1 SQVTM, CDR2 ANQGSEA. The CDR3: CSVDIEGVGLRWDEQYF. DNA for the CDR3: TGCAGCGTTGACATTGAGGGGGTGGGTTTGAGGTGGGACGAGCAGTACTTC.